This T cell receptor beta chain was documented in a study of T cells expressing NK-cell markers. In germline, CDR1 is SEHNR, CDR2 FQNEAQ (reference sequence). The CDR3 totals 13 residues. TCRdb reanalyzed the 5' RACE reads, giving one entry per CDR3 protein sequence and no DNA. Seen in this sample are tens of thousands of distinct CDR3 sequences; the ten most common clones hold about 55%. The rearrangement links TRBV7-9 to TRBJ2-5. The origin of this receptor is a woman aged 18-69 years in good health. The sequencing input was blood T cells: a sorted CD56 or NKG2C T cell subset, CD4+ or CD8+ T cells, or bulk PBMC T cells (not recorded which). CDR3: CASNQREHETQYF.